This T cell receptor (beta chain) was documented in a study of cytomegalovirus exposure and HLA in healthy donors. The V gene end was trimmed by 7 bases and the J gene end by 5 bases; junction bases not matched to a gene: 7. The CDR3 covers 13 residues. Germline V gives CDR1 MNHNS, CDR2 SASEGT. The PCR employed 60 Vbeta primers together with 13 Jbeta primers. Method: immunoSEQ multiplex PCR; TCRdb's copy keeps in-frame clones and lacks some. The data contain 130,000 to 150,000 clones, around 67% of them singletons. Study-wide results and caveats: A classifier reportedly called cytomegalovirus status with high sensitivity and specificity.

It was healthy bone marrow donors who served as donors. This clone appeared a few times. Its antigen is unknown. The V call is TRBV6-1, the J call TRBJ2-7; 8 nucleotides line up with TRBD1. This clonotype was sampled from a man between 18 and 35 years old in good health and CMV-seropositive. The sample comprised PBMCs. The CDR3 coding sequence is TGTGCCAGCACGATAGACAGGGGAAACGAGCAGTACTTC. This encodes CASTIDRGNEQYF.